Listed below are T cell receptor beta chains from one sample, sequenced in a study of blood T cell repertoires in COVID-19. Here immunoSEQ multiplex PCR was the method, and the copy in TCRdb shows in-frame clones only, minus some. The table records about 34,000 clones, roughly 80% of them present only once. The specimen sequenced was peripheral blood. The source is a human donor in a cohort sampled during active COVID-19. CDR3s include the opening cysteine and the closing phenylalanine or tryptophan. The D gene is left open where the match is weak. Size is stated for part of the rows, as once, few or many counts, or as a class when the clone is expanded.

-,TRBJ1-4,TRBV4-3,-,TGCGCCAGCAGCCAAGGGCCCGGCGGGGGGACCGGGTCGGAAAAACTGTTTTTT,CASSQGPGGGTGSEKLFF
-,TRBJ1-5,TRBV21-1,-,TGTGCCAGCAGCCCTCGCTTCTACAATCAGCCCCAGCATTTT,CASSPRFYNQPQHF
TRBD2,TRBJ2-4,TRBV5-1,-,TGCGCCAGCAGCCCCGAAGGGACTAGCGGGGTACTTCCAGGGGACATTCAGTACTTC,CASSPEGTSGVLPGDIQYF
-,TRBJ2-1,TRBV4-1,many,TGCGCCAGCAGCTGGCGACTCGGGAATGAGCAGTTCTTC,CASSWRLGNEQFF
TRBD1,TRBJ2-7,TRBV7-9,few,TGTGCCAGCACGGGACAGGGTGTCCACGAGCAGTACTTC,CASTGQGVHEQYF
-,TRBJ1-1,TRBV5-1,-,TGCGCCAGCAGCTTGTCGGGGGGGCAGGTTGGTCCCACCCGTGAAGCTTTCTTT,CASSLSGGQVGPTREAFF
-,TRBJ2-7,TRBV28,once,TGTGCCAGCAATGACAGGTACGAGCAGTACTTC,CASNDRYEQYF
-,TRBJ2-2,TRBV15,-,TGTGCCACCAGCAGAGATCAACTTGGGGTTGAGGGAACCGGGGAGCTGTTTTTT,CATSRDQLGVEGTGELFF
TRBD2,TRBJ2-4,TRBV6-6,-,TGTGCCAGCAGCAACCTAGCCGGGACTAGCGGGGGATTAGCCAAAAACATTCAGTACTTC,CASSNLAGTSGGLAKNIQYF
TRBD1,TRBJ2-2,TRBV7-6,-,TGTGCCAGCAGCTTATGGGACAGGGCGGTAACCGGGGAGCTGTTTTTT,CASSLWDRAVTGELFF
TRBD2,TRBJ2-1,TRBV7-7,-,TGTGCCAGCAGCCCGGGACTAGCGGGGATACGCTCCTACAATGAGCAGTTCTTC,CASSPGLAGIRSYNEQFF
-,TRBJ1-4,TRBV18,-,TGTGCCAGCTCAGCGCAGGGTAACCCGTCTATGGGGGAAAAACTGTTTTTT,CASSAQGNPSMGEKLFF
TRBD1,TRBJ1-1,TRBV19,few,TGTGCCACCGGGAACTACAGGGGGAACACTGAAGCTTTCTTT,CATGNYRGNTEAFF
-,TRBJ1-5,TRBV5-4,-,TGTGCCAGCAGCTTGCAGGGTAGCAATCAGCCCCAGCATTTT,CASSLQGSNQPQHF
-,TRBJ2-5,TRBV29-1,-,TGCAGCGCCGGGCGGGCCGGAGAGACCCAGTACTTC,CSAGRAGETQYF
-,TRBJ2-3,TRBV27,-,TGTGCCAGCAGTCCCACCCCTTGGGAGGTCACAGATACGCAGTATTTT,CASSPTPWEVTDTQYF
-,TRBJ2-1,TRBV24-1,-,TGTGCCACCAGTGATTCCGGGAACAATGAGCAGTTCTTC,CATSDSGNNEQFF
TRBD2,TRBJ2-2,TRBV28,-,TGTGCCAGCAGGCCAAGCGGACTAGCGGGATTCGGGGAGCTGTTTTTT,CASRPSGLAGFGELFF
-,TRBJ1-6,TRBV9,-,TGTGCCAGCAGCGTAGGGGGGGATTCACCCCTCCACTTT,CASSVGGDSPLHF
-,TRBJ2-6,TRBV2,-,TGTGCCAGCAGTAAGGAGCCTGGGGCCAACGTCCTGACTTTC,CASSKEPGANVLTF
-,TRBJ1-5,TRBV28,-,TGTGCCAGCAGCTTACAGGGACAACAGCCCCAGCATTTT,CASSLQGQQPQHF
-,TRBJ2-7,TRBV4-2,-,TGTGCCAGCAGCCAAGAGGGTGACTCCTCCTACGAGCAGTACTTC,CASSQEGDSSYEQYF
-,TRBJ1-3,TRBV4-3,-,TGCGCCAGCAGCCATGATGAGAATGGTGGAAACACCATATATTTT,CASSHDENGGNTIYF
TRBD2,TRBJ2-3,TRBV18,-,TGTGCCAGCTCATACGAGCGGGGGTCCCTCTCAGATACGCAGTATTTT,CASSYERGSLSDTQYF
TRBD1,TRBJ1-1,TRBV2,-,TGTGCCAGCAGCCACAGGGGGCGGAACACTGAAGCTTTCTTT,CASSHRGRNTEAFF
-,TRBJ2-2,TRBV9,-,TGTGCCAGCAGCGTAGGGGGTGGGGGCCCCGGGGAGCTGTTTTTT,CASSVGGGGPGELFF
TRBD2,TRBJ2-5,TRBV5-4,-,TGTGCCAGCAGCGATCGGGACTACCTTCAAGAGACCCAGTACTTC,CASSDRDYLQETQYF
TRBD1,TRBJ2-7,TRBV28,few,TGTGCCAGCAGTCGACAGGGGGTAGACTACGAGCAGTACTTC,CASSRQGVDYEQYF
-,TRBJ1-6,TRBV4-1,-,TGCGCCAGCAGCCAAACAGAAAATTCACCCCTCCACTTT,CASSQTENSPLHF
-,TRBJ2-1,TRBV9,-,TGTGCCAGCAGCGTATCCGCCAGACAAAACAATGAGCAGTTCTTC,CASSVSARQNNEQFF
-,TRBJ1-6,TRBV19,few,TGTGCCAGTAGTATCCGGGGGTTAGGCTCACCCCTCCACTTT,CASSIRGLGSPLHF
-,TRBJ2-1,TRBV6-2/TRBV6-3,-,TGTGCCAGCAGCCCTCGACAGGGGACTAACAATGAGCAGTTCTTC,CASSPRQGTNNEQFF
-,TRBJ1-2,TRBV19,-,TGTGCCAGTAGTATGGCTGGCAGGGTGGGGTATGGCTACACCTTC,CASSMAGRVGYGYTF
-,TRBJ1-6,TRBV9,-,TGTGCCAGCAGCGTAGGGGGGGGGTACCCTAATTCACCCCTCCACTTT,CASSVGGGYPNSPLHF
-,TRBJ1-2,TRBV3-1/TRBV3-2,few,TGTGCCAGCAGCCAAGTCAACGGGAAGGGCTACACCTTC,CASSQVNGKGYTF
-,TRBJ1-1,TRBV18,-,TGTGCCAGCTCACCACCTGTAAGGGGAATGAACACTGAAGCTTTCTTT,CASSPPVRGMNTEAFF
-,TRBJ1-3,TRBV7-8,-,TGTGCCAGCAGCTTACAAGCCCTACCCCCCAGGGCTGGAAACACCATATATTTT,CASSLQALPPRAGNTIYF
-,TRBJ1-6,TRBV30,-,TGTGCCCGGATGAACTGGCGGGCTTATAATTCACCCCTCCACTTT,CARMNWRAYNSPLHF
-,TRBJ2-1,TRBV10-1,-,TGCGCCAGCAGTGATAACTCCTCCTCCTACAATGAGCAGTTCTTC,CASSDNSSSYNEQFF
-,TRBJ2-3,TRBV5-1,-,TGCGCCAGCCTGAGGAGGTCGGCTCCGGCAGATACGCAGTATTTT,CASLRRSAPADTQYF
TRBD1,TRBJ2-7,TRBV5-1,-,TGCGCCAGCAGCCCGGGGACAGGGGGGTTCTACGAGCAGTACTTC,CASSPGTGGFYEQYF
-,TRBJ2-5,TRBV28,-,TGTGCCAGCGGCAAAAGGAATAGGAGGGGTTGGGAGACCCAGTACTTC,CASGKRNRRGWETQYF